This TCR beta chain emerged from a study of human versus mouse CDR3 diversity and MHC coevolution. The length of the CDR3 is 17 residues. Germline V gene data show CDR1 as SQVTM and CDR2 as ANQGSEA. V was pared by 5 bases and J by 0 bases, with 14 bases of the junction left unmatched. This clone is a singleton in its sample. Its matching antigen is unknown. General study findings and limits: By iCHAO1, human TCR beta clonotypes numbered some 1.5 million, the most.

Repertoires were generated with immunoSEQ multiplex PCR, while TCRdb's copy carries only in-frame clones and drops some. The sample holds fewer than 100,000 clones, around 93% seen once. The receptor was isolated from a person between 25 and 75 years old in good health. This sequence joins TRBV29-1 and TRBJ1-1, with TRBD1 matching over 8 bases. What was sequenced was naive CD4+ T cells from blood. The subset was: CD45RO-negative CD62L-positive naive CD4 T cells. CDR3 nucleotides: TGCAGCGTTCGGTCTATTACGGGACAGGCCATGAACACTGAAGCTTTCTTT. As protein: CSVRSITGQAMNTEAFF.